This TCR beta chain was recovered during a study of T-cell reconstitution after alpha-beta-depleted transplantation in children. The length of the CDR3 is 15 residues. V lost 0 bases, J lost 5 bases, and 13 bases lay in between. CDR1 is LNHNV, CDR2 YYDKDF, per germline (reference sequence). Unique molecular identifiers were incorporated into the prepared TCRbeta library. From the PCR reads, TCRdb called clonotypes with MiXCR, one entry per CDR3 protein. This sample has roughly 200,000 distinct CDR3 sequences; around 10% occur once, and the top ten carry approximately 6.2%. This rearrangement joins TRBV15 to TRBJ1-1; D perhaps matches TRBD1 (5 bases). The sequence derives from a human donor who donated a stem cell graft to a child with acute lymphoblastic leukemia. Material: PBMCs from the stem cell graft donor, obtained from the stem cell graft. CDR3 loop: CATSRERQAGTEAFF. The CDR3 DNA reads as TGTGCCACCAGCAGAGAGCGTCAGGCAGGGACTGAAGCTTTCTTT.